This T cell receptor beta chain was captured by sequencing in a study of T cell changes during pregnancy in multiple sclerosis. This clone turned up a few times. The table came from immunoSEQ multiplex PCR; TCRdb's copy has only in-frame clones and leaves some out. The sample consists of around 70,000 clones, more than 90% of them appearing once. The V and J ends lost 7 bases and 2 bases respectively, with 8 bases between them. Germline assignment: CDR1 SQVTM and CDR2 ANQGSEA. The length of the CDR3 is 11 residues. The chain carries TRBV29-1 and TRBJ1-1; D perhaps matches TRBD1 (5 bases). The input for sequencing was peripheral blood, taken after pregnancy. This receptor was taken from a female donor in good health, enrolled as a control in a pregnancy study. CDR3 sequence: CSGRENTEAFF. For the CDR3, the DNA is TGCAGCGGCAGGGAAAACACTGAAGCTTTCTTT.